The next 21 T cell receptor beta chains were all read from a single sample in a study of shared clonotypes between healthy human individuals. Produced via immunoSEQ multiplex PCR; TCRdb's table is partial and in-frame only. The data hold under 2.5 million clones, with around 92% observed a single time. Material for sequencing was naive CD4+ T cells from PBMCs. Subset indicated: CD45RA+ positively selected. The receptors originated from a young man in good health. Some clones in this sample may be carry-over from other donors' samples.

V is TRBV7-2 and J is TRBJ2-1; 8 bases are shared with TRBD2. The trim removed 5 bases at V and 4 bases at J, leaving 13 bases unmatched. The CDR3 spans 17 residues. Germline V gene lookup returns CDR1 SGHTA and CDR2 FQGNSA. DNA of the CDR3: TGTGCCAGCAGCCTTAGAGGTGGGACTAGACTTTACAATGAGCAGTTCTTC. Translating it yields CASSLRGGTRLYNEQFF.

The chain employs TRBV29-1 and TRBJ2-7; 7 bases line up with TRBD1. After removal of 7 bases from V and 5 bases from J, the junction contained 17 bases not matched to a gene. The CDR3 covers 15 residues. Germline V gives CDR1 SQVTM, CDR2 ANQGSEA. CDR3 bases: TGCAGCGAGGTTCCGGGGCCGACAGGGCCCCACGAGCAGTACTTC. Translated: CSEVPGPTGPHEQYF.

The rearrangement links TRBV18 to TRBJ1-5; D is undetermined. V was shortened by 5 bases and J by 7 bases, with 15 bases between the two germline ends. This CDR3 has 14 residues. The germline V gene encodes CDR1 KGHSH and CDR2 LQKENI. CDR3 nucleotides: TGTGCCAGCTCAGAGGACGTTATCAACCAGCCCCAGCATTTT. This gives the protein CASSEDVINQPQHF.

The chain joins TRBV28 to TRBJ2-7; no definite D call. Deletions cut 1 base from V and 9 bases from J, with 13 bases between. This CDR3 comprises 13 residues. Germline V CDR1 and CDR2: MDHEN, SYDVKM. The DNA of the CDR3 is TGTGCCAGCAGTTTATCCCCCACCCTTGGGCAGTACTTC. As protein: CASSLSPTLGQYF.

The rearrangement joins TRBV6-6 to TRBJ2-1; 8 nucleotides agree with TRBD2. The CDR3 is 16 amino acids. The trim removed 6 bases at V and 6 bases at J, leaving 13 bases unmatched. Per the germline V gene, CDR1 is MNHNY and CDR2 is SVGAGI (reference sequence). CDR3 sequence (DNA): TGTGCCAGCAGCCATCGGGGGGCGGGAGGACCCAATGAGCAGTTCTTC. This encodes CASSHRGAGGPNEQFF.

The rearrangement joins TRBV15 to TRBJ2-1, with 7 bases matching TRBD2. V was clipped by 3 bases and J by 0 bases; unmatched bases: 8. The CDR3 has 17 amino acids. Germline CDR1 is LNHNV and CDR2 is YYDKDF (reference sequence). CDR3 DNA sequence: TGTGCCACCAGCAGGCCCCTTTCGGGAGGCTCCTACAATGAGCAGTTCTTC. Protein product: CATSRPLSGGSYNEQFF.

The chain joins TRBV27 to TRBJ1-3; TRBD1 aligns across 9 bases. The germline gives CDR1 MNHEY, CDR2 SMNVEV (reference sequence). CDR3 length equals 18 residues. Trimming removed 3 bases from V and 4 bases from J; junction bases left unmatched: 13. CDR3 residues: CASSFRAGQGRGGNTIYF. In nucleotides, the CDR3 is TGTGCCAGCAGTTTCAGGGCGGGACAGGGCCGGGGCGGAAACACCATATATTTT.

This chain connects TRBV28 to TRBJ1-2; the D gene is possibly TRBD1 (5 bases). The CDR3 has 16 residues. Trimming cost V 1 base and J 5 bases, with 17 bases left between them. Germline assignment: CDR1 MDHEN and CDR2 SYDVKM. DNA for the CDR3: TGTGCCAGCAGTTTATATGGGGGAGGGACCGGGTATGGCTACACCTTC. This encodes CASSLYGGGTGYGYTF.

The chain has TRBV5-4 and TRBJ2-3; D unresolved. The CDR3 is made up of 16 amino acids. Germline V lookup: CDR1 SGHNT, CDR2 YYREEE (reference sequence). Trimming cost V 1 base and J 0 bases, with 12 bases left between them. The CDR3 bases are TGTGCCAGCAGCTTGTATCGATCACAGAGCACAGATACGCAGTATTTT. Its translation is CASSLYRSQSTDTQYF.

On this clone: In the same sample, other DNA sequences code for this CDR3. CDR3 coding DNA: TGCGCCAGCAGCCCGGGCCGCTCTGGGGCCAACGTCCTGACTTTC. This sequence encodes CASSPGRSGANVLTF. V and J are TRBV5-1 and TRBJ2-6, with D unclear. This CDR3 contains 15 residues. CDR1 is SGHRS, CDR2 YFSETQ, per germline. V was clipped by 4 bases and J by 0 bases, with 8 bases between them.

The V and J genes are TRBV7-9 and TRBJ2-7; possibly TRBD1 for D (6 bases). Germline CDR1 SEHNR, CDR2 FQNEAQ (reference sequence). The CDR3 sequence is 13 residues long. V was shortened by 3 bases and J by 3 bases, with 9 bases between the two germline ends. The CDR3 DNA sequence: TGTGCCAGCAGCTTCCAGGACAGCTACGAGCAGTACTTC. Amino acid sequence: CASSFQDSYEQYF.

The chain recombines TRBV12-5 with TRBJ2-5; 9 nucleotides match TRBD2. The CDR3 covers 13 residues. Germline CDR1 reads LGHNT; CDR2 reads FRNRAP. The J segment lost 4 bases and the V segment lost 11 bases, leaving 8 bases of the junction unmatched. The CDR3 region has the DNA TGTGCTTGTACCGCGGGAGGGCCAGAGACCCAGTACTTC. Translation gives CACTAGGPETQYF.

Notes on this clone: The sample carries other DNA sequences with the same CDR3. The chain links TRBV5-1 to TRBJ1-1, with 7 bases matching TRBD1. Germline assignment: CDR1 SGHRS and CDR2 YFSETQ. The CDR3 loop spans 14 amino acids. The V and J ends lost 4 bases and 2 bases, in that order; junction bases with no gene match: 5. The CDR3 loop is CASSPDRTNTEAFF. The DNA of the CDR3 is TGCGCCAGCAGCCCGGACAGGACCAACACTGAAGCTTTCTTT.

CDR3 protein: CASRSPGRTNTGELFF. CDR3 in DNA: TGCGCCAGCCGGTCTCCTGGGCGGACGAACACCGGGGAGCTGTTTTTT. The chain couples TRBV10-2 to TRBJ2-2; no definite D call. The CDR3 is 16 residues long. CDR1 is WSHSY and CDR2 is SAAADI in the germline V gene. V lost 8 bases and J 0 bases, leaving 16 bases between the germline ends.

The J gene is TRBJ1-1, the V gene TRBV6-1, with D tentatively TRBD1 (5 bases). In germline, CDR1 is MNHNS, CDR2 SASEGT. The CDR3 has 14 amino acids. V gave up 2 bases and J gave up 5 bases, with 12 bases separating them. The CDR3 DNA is TGTGCCAGCAGTGAATATCAGGGTATTACTGAAGCTTTCTTT. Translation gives CASSEYQGITEAFF.

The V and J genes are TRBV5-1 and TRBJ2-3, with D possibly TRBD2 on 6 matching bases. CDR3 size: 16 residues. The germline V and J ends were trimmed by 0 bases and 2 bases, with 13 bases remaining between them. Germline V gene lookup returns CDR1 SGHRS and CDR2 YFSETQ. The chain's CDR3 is CASSLAVVADTDTQYF. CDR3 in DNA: TGCGCCAGCAGCTTGGCCGTAGTAGCGGACACAGATACGCAGTATTTT.

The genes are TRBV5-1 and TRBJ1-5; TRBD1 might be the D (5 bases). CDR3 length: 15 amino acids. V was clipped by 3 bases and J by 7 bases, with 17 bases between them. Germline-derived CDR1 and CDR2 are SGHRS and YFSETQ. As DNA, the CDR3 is TGCGCCAGCAGCTGGACCTCGGGGGGTGACCAGCCCCAGCATTTT. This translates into CASSWTSGGDQPQHF.

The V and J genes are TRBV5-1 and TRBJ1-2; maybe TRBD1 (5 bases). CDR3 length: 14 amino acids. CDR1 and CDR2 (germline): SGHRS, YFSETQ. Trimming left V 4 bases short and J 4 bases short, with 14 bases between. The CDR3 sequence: CASSTGLSSYGYTF. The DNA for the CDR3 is TGCGCCAGCAGCACGGGACTCTCGAGCTATGGCTACACCTTC.

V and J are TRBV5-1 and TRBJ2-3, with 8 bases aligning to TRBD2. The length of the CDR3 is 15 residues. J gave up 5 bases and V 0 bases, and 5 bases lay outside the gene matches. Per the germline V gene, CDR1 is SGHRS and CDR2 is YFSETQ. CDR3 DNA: TGCGCCAGCAGCTTGGCCTATAGCGGGATAGATACGCAGTATTTT. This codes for CASSLAYSGIDTQYF. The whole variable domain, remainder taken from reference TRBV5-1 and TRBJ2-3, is KAGVTQTPRYLIKTRGQQVTLSCSPISGHRSVSWYQQTPGQGLQFLFEYFSETQRNKGNFPGRFSGRQFSNSRSEMNVSTLELGDSALYLCASSLAYSGIDTQYFGPGTRLTVL.

CDR3 DNA: TGTGCCAGCAGCTCTCCGAAGAACCTGGGCTATGGCTACACCTTC. It translates to CASSSPKNLGYGYTF. The chain is built from TRBV7-9 and TRBJ1-2; D gene unclear. V was shortened by 4 bases and J by 4 bases, with 16 bases between the two germline ends. The CDR3 is 15 amino acids. The germline V gene encodes CDR1 SEHNR and CDR2 FQNEAQ (reference sequence).

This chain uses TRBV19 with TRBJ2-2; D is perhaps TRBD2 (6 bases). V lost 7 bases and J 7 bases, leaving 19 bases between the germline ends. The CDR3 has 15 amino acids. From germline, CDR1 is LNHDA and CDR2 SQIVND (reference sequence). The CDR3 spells CASTTYAGRHGELFF. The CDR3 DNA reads TGTGCCAGTACGACGTACGCAGGGAGGCACGGGGAGCTGTTTTTT.